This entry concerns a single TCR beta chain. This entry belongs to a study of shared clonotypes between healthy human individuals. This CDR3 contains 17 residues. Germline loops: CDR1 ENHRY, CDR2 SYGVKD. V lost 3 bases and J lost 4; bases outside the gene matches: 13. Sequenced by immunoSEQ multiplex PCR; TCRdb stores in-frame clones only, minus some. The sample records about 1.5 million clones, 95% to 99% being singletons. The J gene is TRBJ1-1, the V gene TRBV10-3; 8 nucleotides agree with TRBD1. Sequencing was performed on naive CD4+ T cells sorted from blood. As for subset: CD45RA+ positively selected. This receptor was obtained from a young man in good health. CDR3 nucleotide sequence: TGTGCCATCAGTGATAGCCCTCTTGGGACAGGAATCACTGAAGCTTTCTTT. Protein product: CAISDSPLGTGITEAFF.